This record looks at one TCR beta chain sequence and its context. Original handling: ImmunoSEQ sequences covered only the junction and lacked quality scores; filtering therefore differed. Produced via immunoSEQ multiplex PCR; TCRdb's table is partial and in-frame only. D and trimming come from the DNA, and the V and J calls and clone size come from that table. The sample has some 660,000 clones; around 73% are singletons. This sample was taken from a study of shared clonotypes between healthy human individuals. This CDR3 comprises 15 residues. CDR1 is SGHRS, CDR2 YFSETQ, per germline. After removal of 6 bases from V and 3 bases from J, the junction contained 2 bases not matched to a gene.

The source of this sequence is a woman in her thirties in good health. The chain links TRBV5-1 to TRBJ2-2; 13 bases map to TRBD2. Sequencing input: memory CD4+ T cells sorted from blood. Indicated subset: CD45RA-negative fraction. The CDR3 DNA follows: TGCGCCAGCAAACTAGCGGGAGGGTACACCGGGGAGCTGTTTTTT. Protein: CASKLAGGYTGELFF.